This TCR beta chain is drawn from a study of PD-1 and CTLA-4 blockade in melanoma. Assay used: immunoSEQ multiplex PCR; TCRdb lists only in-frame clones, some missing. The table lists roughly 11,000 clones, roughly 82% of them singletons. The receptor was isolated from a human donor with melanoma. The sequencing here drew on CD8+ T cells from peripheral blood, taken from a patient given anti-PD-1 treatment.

CDR3 amino acids: CASSLEGHFYTGELFF. The CDR3 nucleotides read TGTGCCAGCAGCTTGGAGGGACATTTCTACACCGGGGAGCTGTTTTTT. This sequence joins TRBV7-2 and TRBJ2-2, with D tentatively TRBD1 or TRBD2 (6 bases each). Germline CDR1 SGHTA, CDR2 FQGNSA. The CDR3 sequence is 16 residues long. Between the trimmed V and J ends, which lost 3 bases and 3 bases, there was a span of 14 bases.